The 30 T cell receptor beta chains below were found in one sample sequenced in a study of T cell repertoires in cytomegalovirus infection. TCRdb passed the reads through MiXCR, listing each CDR3 protein once. The sample shows about 83,000 distinct CDR3 sequences, 40% to 50% of them seen only once. These receptors have no identified antigens. The sequencing here drew on CD8+ T cells from cultured PBMCs, taken from culture after CMV antigen stimulation. The receptors shown here come from a human donor in good health (CMV status not recorded). Some clones in this sample may be carry-over from other donors' samples.

The gene calls are TRBV11-2 and TRBJ2-5; 9 bases align to TRBD2. Germline CDR1 is SGHAT and CDR2 is FQNNGV. With 5 bases clipped from V and 2 bases from J, the junction kept 24 bases outside the gene matches. The CDR3 spans 21 residues. The CDR3 is CASSHQGGGGASRLEQETQYF. The CDR3 DNA sequence: TGTGCCAGCAGCCACCAAGGCGGCGGGGGGGCCTCACGATTGGAACAAGAGACCCAGTACTTC. The variable domain in full, completed from reference TRBV11-2 and TRBJ2-5, reads EAGVAQSPRYKIIEKRQSVAFWCNPISGHATLYWYQQILGQGPKLLIQFQNNGVVDDSQLPKDRFSAERLKGVDSTLKIQPAKLEDSAVYLCASSHQGGGGASRLEQETQYFGPGTRLLVL.

The chain couples TRBV12-3 or TRBV12-4 to TRBJ2-5, with TRBD2 matching over 7 bases. The CDR3 covers 13 residues. Trimming cost V 5 bases and J 5 bases; bases outside gene matches: 5. The CDR3 is CASSPGRGETQYF. The CDR3 nucleotides are TGTGCCAGCAGTCCCGGGCGGGGGGAGACCCAGTACTTC.

This chain uses TRBV7-2 with TRBJ2-3; 7 bases map to TRBD2. The CDR3 extends over 14 amino acids. CDR1 SGHTA and CDR2 FQGNSA come from the germline V gene. V lost 5 bases, J lost 6 bases, and 8 bases stayed unmatched. The chain's CDR3 is CASSPPSGEDTQYF. CDR3 coding DNA: TGTGCCAGCAGCCCTCCCAGCGGGGAGGATACGCAGTATTTT.

This clonotype was counted only a few times. The chain is built from TRBV7-9 and TRBJ1-3; TRBD1 might be the D (6 bases). The CDR3 loop spans 14 amino acids. V lost 2 bases, J lost 4 bases, and 9 bases lay in between. Germline V gene data show CDR1 as SEHNR and CDR2 as FQNEAQ (reference sequence). This chain's CDR3 is CASSLRTEGNTIYF. The DNA of the CDR3 is TGTGCCAGCAGCTTACGGACAGAGGGAAACACCATATATTTT.

The chain has TRBV7-2 and TRBJ2-5; weak D call: TRBD2 (7 bases). V was clipped by 2 bases and J by 4 bases, with 20 bases between them. Germline V gene lookup returns CDR1 SGHTA and CDR2 FQGNSA. The CDR3 has 17 amino acids. The CDR3 DNA reads as TGTGCCAGCAGCTTACGTGACCGGGGGGCTTTATCAGAGACCCAGTACTTC. This codes for CASSLRDRGALSETQYF. Supplemented by reference TRBV7-2 and TRBJ2-5, the full variable domain reads GAGVSQSPSNKVTEKGKDVELRCDPISGHTALYWYRQSLGQGLEFLIYFQGNSAPDKSGLPSDRFSAERTGGSVSTLTIQRTQQEDSAVYLCASSLRDRGALSETQYFGPGTRLLVL.

This clonotype was seen a handful of times. This chain uses TRBV12-3 or TRBV12-4 with TRBJ1-2; no firm D call. Trimming took 4 bases from V and 0 from J, leaving 3 bases between them. The CDR3 contains 12 residues. The CDR3 protein is CASSSTNYGYTF. In DNA, the CDR3 is TGTGCCAGCAGTTCCACTAACTATGGCTACACCTTC.

The V gene is TRBV4-1, the J gene TRBJ1-3, with no clear D. V was pared by 0 bases and J by 4 bases, with 10 bases between. Germline V gene sequence: CDR1 MGHRA, CDR2 YSYEKL. This CDR3 has 15 residues. The CDR3 bases are TGCGCCAGCAGCCAAGATCGAGGGTCCGGAAACACCATATATTTT. This translates into CASSQDRGSGNTIYF.

V is TRBV12-3 or TRBV12-4 and J is TRBJ1-1; D gene uncertain. V lost 3 bases and J lost 8, with 10 bases in between. The CDR3 covers 12 residues. CDR3 in DNA: TGTGCCAGCAGTTTCGCGGGCCTCGAAGCTTTCTTT. Translating it yields CASSFAGLEAFF.

V and J are TRBV5-5 and TRBJ2-2; 7 bases align to TRBD2. Unmatched junction bases numbered 12, after V lost 7 bases and J lost 6 bases. CDR3 size: 15 residues. CDR1 and CDR2 from the germline V gene are SGHKS and YYEKEE (reference sequence). The CDR3 region has the DNA TGTGCCAGCGTTAACATGGGGCGGGAGCCCGGGGAGCTGTTTTTT. Amino acid sequence: CASVNMGREPGELFF.

The V and J genes are TRBV7-2 and TRBJ2-5; D not certain. V was shortened by 1 base and J by 1 base, with 7 bases between the two germline ends. The CDR3 runs to 14 residues. Germline CDR1 and CDR2: SGHTA and FQGNSA. CDR3 amino acids: CASSLEASQETQYF. CDR3 in DNA: TGTGCCAGCAGCTTAGAGGCCTCCCAAGAGACCCAGTACTTC. Complete variable domain (other parts from reference TRBV7-2 and TRBJ2-5): GAGVSQSPSNKVTEKGKDVELRCDPISGHTALYWYRQSLGQGLEFLIYFQGNSAPDKSGLPSDRFSAERTGGSVSTLTIQRTQQEDSAVYLCASSLEASQETQYFGPGTRLLVL.

The chain links TRBV29-1 to TRBJ2-6; D remains unclear. Trimming removed 7 bases from V and 2 bases from J, with 9 bases in between. The germline V gene has CDR1 SQVTM and CDR2 ANQGSEA. The CDR3 spans 13 residues. The CDR3 reads CSAPLPGANVLTF. The DNA of the CDR3 is TGCAGCGCCCCTTTACCTGGGGCCAACGTCCTGACTTTC.

V and J are TRBV7-8 and TRBJ2-7, with TRBD2 as a possible D gene (6 bases). The CDR3 is 14 residues long. Germline V gene data show CDR1 as SGHVS and CDR2 as FQNEAQ. Trimming cost V 5 bases and J 4 bases, with 15 bases left between them. DNA of the CDR3: TGTGCCAGCAGCATTCCGGGACTCAAATACGAGCAGTACTTC. This translates into CASSIPGLKYEQYF.

The chain carries TRBV27 and TRBJ2-1, with D tentatively TRBD1 or TRBD2 (6 bases each). CDR1 is MNHEY, CDR2 SMNVEV, per germline (reference sequence). V shed 3 bases and J shed 8 bases, with 14 bases lying between them. The CDR3 loop spans 14 amino acids. The CDR3 region has the DNA TGTGCCAGCAGTTTTCGGGGGCGCCTTCATGAGCAGTTCTTC. Translation gives CASSFRGRLHEQFF.

About this clonotype itself: The conserved phenylalanine or tryptophan normally closing the CDR3 is absent here, so this likely arose from a read error. The V call is TRBV6-5, the J call TRBJ2-3; TRBD2 matches 9 bases. This CDR3 comprises 15 residues. Trimming removed 6 bases from V and 2 bases from J; junction bases left unmatched: 6. The germline CDR1 and CDR2 sequences are MNHEY and SVGAGI. The CDR3 loop is CASSSVAGVTDTQYL. The CDR3 bases are TGTGCCAGCAGCTCTGTAGCGGGGGTCACAGATACGCAGTATTTA.

This clonotype has just a few counts. The chain uses TRBV10-3 and TRBJ2-1; the D gene is possibly TRBD1 (5 bases). The V end was cut by 3 bases, the J end by 3 bases, with 6 bases between. The CDR3 sequence is 13 residues long. Germline-derived CDR1 and CDR2 are ENHRY and SYGVKD. The CDR3 DNA reads TGTGCCATCAGTGATGACAGCTACAATGAGCAGTTCTTC. This translates into CAISDDSYNEQFF.

The chain joins TRBV7-9 to TRBJ1-1; D perhaps matches TRBD1 (5 bases). The length of the CDR3 is 17 residues. The V and J ends lost 4 bases and 4 bases respectively, with 22 bases between them. Germline V CDR1 and CDR2: SEHNR, FQNEAQ (reference sequence). Here the CDR3 reads CASSSSGGMGLRTEAFF. CDR3 sequence (DNA): TGTGCCAGCAGCTCGTCGGGGGGTATGGGGCTACGCACTGAAGCTTTCTTT.

The chain employs TRBV3-1 and TRBJ2-5; no firm D call. Germline V gives CDR1 LGHDT, CDR2 YNNKEL (reference sequence). The CDR3 covers 17 residues. Trimming pared 0 bases from V and 2 bases from J, leaving 16 bases between. The CDR3 DNA follows: TGTGCCAGCAGCCAAGATTTTTCGACCAGTCAGCAAGAGACCCAGTACTTC. Encoded protein: CASSQDFSTSQQETQYF.

The chain couples TRBV5-5 to TRBJ1-1; D is ambiguous. Germline CDR1 and CDR2: SGHKS and YYEKEE (reference sequence). The V and J ends lost 1 base and 1 base respectively, with 5 bases between them. CDR3 length: 13 amino acids. CDR3 coding DNA: TGTGCCAGCAGCTTGTTGGAGAACACTGAAGCTTTCTTT. Translating it yields CASSLLENTEAFF.

This clonotype has just a few counts. The chain carries TRBV27 and TRBJ2-7; no clear D. The CDR3 runs to 12 residues. Germline V gene data show CDR1 as MNHEY and CDR2 as SMNVEV (reference sequence). V lost 2 bases and J lost 3, with 5 bases in between. CDR3 coding DNA: TGTGCCAGCAGTTTAAGAGGCTACGAGCAGTACTTC. Amino acids: CASSLRGYEQYF.

The rearrangement links TRBV29-1 to TRBJ1-2; D uncertain. Germline CDR1 SQVTM, CDR2 ANQGSEA. CDR3 length: 13 amino acids. V was trimmed by 6 bases and J by 8 bases, leaving 19 bases between them. The DNA of the CDR3 is TGCAGCGTGGGAAGGGCCCCCGTTACGGGCTACACCTTC. It specifies CSVGRAPVTGYTF.

The chain employs TRBV7-8 and TRBJ2-7, with D hard to call. The germline gives CDR1 SGHVS, CDR2 FQNEAQ. This CDR3 has 12 residues. Trimming shortened V by 0 bases and J by 3 bases, and 3 bases separated the two germline ends. The CDR3 spells CASSLADYEQYF. CDR3 sequence (DNA): TGTGCCAGCAGCTTAGCGGACTACGAGCAGTACTTC.

This chain joins TRBV6-1 and TRBJ2-1; no clear D gene. The CDR3 runs 15 residues. V was pared by 0 bases and J by 1 base, with 7 bases between. Per germline, CDR1 MNHNS and CDR2 SASEGT. The CDR3 bases are TGTGCCAGCAGTGAAGCCGGCAGTTCCTACAATGAGCAGTTCTTC. Encoded protein: CASSEAGSSYNEQFF.

This clonotype was found once. The J gene is TRBJ1-3, the V gene TRBV29-1, with a possible D match to TRBD1 (6 bases). The CDR3 is 15 residues long. The ends were cut back, 0 bases at V and 2 bases at J, with 11 bases in the middle. CDR1 is SQVTM and CDR2 is ANQGSEA in the germline V gene. Written as DNA, the CDR3 is TGCAGCGTTGAAGATCAATGGGGGCCTGGAAACACCATATATTTT. The encoded protein is CSVEDQWGPGNTIYF.

The V call is TRBV3-1, the J call TRBJ2-1; D is unclear. The length of the CDR3 is 15 residues. The germline gives CDR1 LGHDT, CDR2 YNNKEL (reference sequence). The V gene lost 4 bases and the J gene lost 4 bases, with 14 bases spanning the gap. The CDR3 spells CASSPETQRYNEQFF. As DNA, the CDR3 is TGTGCCAGCAGCCCGGAGACCCAGAGGTACAATGAGCAGTTCTTC.

The gene calls are TRBV15 and TRBJ2-3; D remains unclear. Looked up from germline, CDR1 is LNHNV and CDR2 is YYDKDF (reference sequence). This CDR3 has 14 residues. The V end lost 0 bases, the J end lost 6 bases, and 10 bases lay between the germline ends. The CDR3 nucleotides are TGTGCCACCAGCAGAGATCTTGCGAGCGATACGCAGTATTTT. Translated, it gives CATSRDLASDTQYF.

About this clonotype itself: As the CDR3 is not closed by the conserved phenylalanine or tryptophan, this likely results from a read error. This rearrangement joins TRBV10-3 to TRBJ2-1; TRBD2 aligns across 8 bases. Germline values: CDR1 ENHRY, CDR2 SYGVKD. The CDR3 is 15 amino acids. The junction had 4 bases not matched to a gene; V was cut back by 2 bases and J by 4 bases. The CDR3 DNA sequence: TGTGCCATCAGTGAGGTTAGCGGGAAATACAATGAGCAGTTCTCC. Residues: CAISEVSGKYNEQFS.

This rearrangement joins TRBV5-1 to TRBJ1-5; possibly TRBD1 for D (5 bases). Trimming stripped 6 bases from V and 2 bases from J, with 15 bases between. The CDR3 is 15 residues long. Germline V lookup: CDR1 SGHRS, CDR2 YFSETQ. CDR3 in amino acids: CASKPLGGRNQPQHF. Here the CDR3 DNA reads TGCGCCAGCAAACCCCTGGGGGGACGCAATCAGCCCCAGCATTTT.

The chain carries TRBV12-3 or TRBV12-4 and TRBJ2-3, with D perhaps matching TRBD1 or TRBD2 (5 bases each). The CDR3 runs to 15 residues. The ends were cut back, 7 bases at V and 2 bases at J, with 16 bases in the middle. CDR3 sequence (DNA): TGTGCCAGCAATCTTTACGGGGCTCACACAGATACGCAGTATTTT. This sequence encodes CASNLYGAHTDTQYF.

This clonotype was counted only a few times. The gene calls are TRBV19 and TRBJ1-2; TRBD1 matches 8 bases. Germline V gives CDR1 LNHDA, CDR2 SQIVND (reference sequence). The CDR3 covers 18 residues. V lost 6 bases and J lost 6; bases outside the gene matches: 21. As DNA, the CDR3 is TGTGCCAGTAGCAAACCCGGGACAGGCCAACTATTCGACGATGGCTACACCTTC. Translated: CASSKPGTGQLFDDGYTF.

In this sample, this clonotype turned up a few times. The chain carries TRBV7-2 and TRBJ2-3; TRBD2 is a possible D gene (5 bases). The germline CDR1 and CDR2 sequences are SGHTA and FQGNSA. The CDR3 covers 13 residues. V lost 3 bases to trimming and J lost 4 bases, with 8 bases between them. Written as DNA, the CDR3 is TGTGCCAGCAGCTTCGAACTAGCAGATACGCAGTATTTT. This encodes CASSFELADTQYF.